The rows below give T cell receptor beta chains drawn from one sample of a study of CD8 T cells in Susac syndrome. TCRdb re-called the immunoSEQ multiplex PCR reads with MiXCR, one entry per CDR3 protein. Of 150,000 to 200,000 distinct CDR3 sequences in the sample, approximately 96% were seen once. The source material was CD4+ T cells from PBMCs. These receptors all come from a human donor with multiple sclerosis. Each CDR3 is given with its conserved first and last residue. The D gene is left open where the match is weak. Where a row states a size, it is once, few, many or the class of an expanded clone; other rows omit it.

d_call j_call v_call clone_size cdr3_aa cdr3_nt
. TRBJ1-5 TRBV28 . CASSPDGLNQPQHF TGTGCCAGCAGTCCCGACGGCCTCAATCAGCCCCAGCATTTT
. TRBJ1-2 TRBV3-1 . CASSQGGYYGYTF TGTGCCAGCAGCCAAGGAGGGTATTATGGCTACACCTTC
. TRBJ1-1 TRBV30 . CAWSVRVNTEAFF TGTGCCTGGAGTGTACGGGTGAACACTGAAGCTTTCTTT
TRBD2 TRBJ2-1 TRBV29-1 . CSVDWSSGKTYNEQFF TGCAGCGTTGATTGGAGTAGCGGGAAAACGTACAATGAGCAGTTCTTC
. TRBJ1-5 TRBV20-1 . CSAYDRFSNQPQHF TGCAGTGCCTACGACAGATTTAGCAATCAGCCCCAGCATTTT
TRBD1 TRBJ2-4 TRBV2 few CASSGLDRGIQYF TGTGCCAGCAGTGGCCTGGACAGGGGCATTCAGTACTTC
. TRBJ1-5 TRBV30 . CAWSGQENQPQHF TGTGCCTGGAGTGGCCAGGAGAATCAGCCCCAGCATTTT
. TRBJ1-6 TRBV20-1 . CSARHGSYNSPLHF TGCAGTGCCCGTCACGGCTCCTATAATTCACCCCTCCACTTT
. TRBJ2-2 TRBV7-9 . CATKGPMNTGELFF TGTGCCACGAAGGGACCGATGAACACCGGGGAGCTGTTTTTT
TRBD1 TRBJ1-5 TRBV28 . CASRRTGLNQPQHF TGTGCCAGCAGACGGACAGGGCTGAATCAGCCCCAGCATTTT
. TRBJ1-6 TRBV9 . CASSVADSPLHF TGTGCCAGCAGCGTAGCAGATTCACCCCTCCACTTT
TRBD1 TRBJ2-7 TRBV4-1 . CASSQEAGQGFYEQYF TGCGCCAGCAGCCAAGAAGCGGGACAGGGGTTCTACGAGCAGTACTTC
. TRBJ2-7 TRBV9 few CASSATGAYEQYF TGTGCCAGCAGCGCCACCGGGGCCTACGAGCAGTACTTC
. TRBJ2-1 TRBV12-3/TRBV12-4 . CASSLSSSQRLEDEQFF TGTGCCAGCAGTTTATCCTCCTCACAGCGGCTAGAGGATGAGCAGTTCTTC
TRBD2 TRBJ2-3 TRBV29-1 . CSAVERGSSDTQYF TGCAGCGCTGTGGAGCGGGGATCGTCAGATACGCAGTATTTT
. TRBJ1-5 TRBV24-1 . CATSDRLGPQHF TGTGCCACCAGTGACCGTTTGGGGCCCCAGCATTTT
. TRBJ2-1 TRBV12-3/TRBV12-4 . CASREGPTSYNEQFF TGTGCCAGCAGGGAGGGACCGACTTCCTACAATGAGCAGTTCTTC
TRBD1 TRBJ1-5 TRBV23-1 . CASSHPRDSPSNQPQHF TGCGCCAGCAGTCATCCCCGGGACAGCCCTAGCAATCAGCCCCAGCATTTT
TRBD1 TRBJ2-7 TRBV13 . CASSPRDRDYEQYF TGTGCCAGCAGCCCCAGGGACAGGGACTACGAGCAGTACTTC
. TRBJ2-1 TRBV18 . CASSPSAVANEQFF TGTGCCAGCTCACCAAGCGCGGTCGCCAATGAGCAGTTCTTC
. TRBJ1-5 TRBV30 . CAWRPGHSNQPQHF TGTGCCTGGAGGCCCGGACATAGCAATCAGCCCCAGCATTTT
. TRBJ2-1 TRBV25-1 . CASRAYQGFSTDPNEQFF TGTGCCAGCAGGGCTTATCAAGGGTTCTCTACCGACCCCAATGAGCAGTTCTTC
. TRBJ1-2 TRBV29-1 few CSVESGNYGYTF TGCAGCGTTGAGTCAGGGAACTATGGCTACACCTTC
TRBD2 TRBJ2-5 TRBV20-1 . CSAQLLAGDQETQYF TGCAGTGCCCAACTACTAGCGGGGGACCAAGAGACCCAGTACTTC
. TRBJ1-6 TRBV13 . CASSLHRAPFAPAPLHF TGTGCCAGCAGCTTACACCGGGCTCCTTTCGCCCCTGCACCCCTCCACTTT
. TRBJ1-1 TRBV29-1 . CSVRRPLGGYTYTEAFF TGCAGCGTCCGCCGCCCCCTGGGAGGGTATACGTACACTGAAGCTTTCTTT
. TRBJ1-1 TRBV6-6 . CASSPPGWTEAFF TGTGCCAGCAGCCCTCCCGGTTGGACTGAAGCTTTCTTT
TRBD1 TRBJ2-5 TRBV20-1 . CSAPTGPAQYF TGCAGTGCCCCGACAGGGCCGGCCCAGTACTTC
TRBD1 TRBJ1-2 TRBV3-1 . CASSRRGTDLYGYTF TGTGCCAGCAGCCGGCGGGGGACAGACTTATATGGCTACACCTTC
TRBD1 TRBJ1-2 TRBV7-9 few CASSLTGGDYGYTF TGTGCCAGCAGCCTGACAGGGGGAGACTATGGCTACACCTTC
TRBD2 TRBJ2-7 TRBV3-1 . CASSQVVTSRDYTREQYF TGTGCCAGCAGCCAAGTGGTCACATCCCGGGACTACACGCGGGAGCAGTACTTC
TRBD1 TRBJ1-1 TRBV4-2 . CASSQAPGQGIPEAFF TGTGCCAGCAGCCAAGCTCCGGGACAGGGAATCCCTGAAGCTTTCTTT
. TRBJ1-2 TRBV29-1 . CSVEDREGPYGYTF TGCAGCGTTGAAGATCGGGAGGGGCCCTATGGCTACACCTTC
. TRBJ1-1 TRBV29-1 . CSVRRDTQVTEAFF TGCAGCGTCCGTAGGGACACCCAAGTGACTGAAGCTTTCTTT
TRBD2 TRBJ2-7 TRBV20-1 once CSARDHGGFSSYEQYF TGCAGTGCTAGAGATCACGGGGGGTTCAGCTCCTACGAGCAGTACTTC
TRBD2 TRBJ2-3 TRBV7-9 once CATERGGTDTQYF TGTGCCACCGAGCGGGGGGGCACAGATACGCAGTATTTT
. TRBJ2-1 TRBV9 . CASSPKAGAIRGNEQFF TGTGCCAGCAGCCCCAAAGCGGGGGCCATCAGGGGGAATGAGCAGTTCTTC
. TRBJ2-7 TRBV2 . CASSGPHYEQYF TGTGCCAGCAGTGGACCGCACTACGAGCAGTACTTC
. TRBJ2-1 TRBV27 . CASSPNPDPSNEQFF TGTGCCAGCAGTCCTAATCCAGACCCAAGCAATGAGCAGTTCTTC
TRBD1 TRBJ1-6 TRBV7-9 . CASSPGQDNSPLHF TGTGCCAGCAGCCCCGGACAGGATAATTCACCCCTCCACTTT
TRBD1 TRBJ2-1 TRBV12-3/TRBV12-4 . CASSLIWQGANNEQFF TGTGCCAGCAGTTTGATATGGCAGGGGGCAAACAATGAGCAGTTCTTC
TRBD2 TRBJ2-7 TRBV20-1 few CSASRGTSAYEQYF TGCAGTGCTAGTCGAGGAACTAGCGCCTACGAGCAGTACTTC
. TRBJ2-7 TRBV2 . CASRKDSSGALEQYF TGTGCCAGCAGGAAGGACTCGTCTGGGGCTCTCGAGCAGTACTTC
. TRBJ1-2 TRBV28 . CASSAPTGYGYTF TGTGCCAGCAGCGCCCCGACGGGATATGGCTACACCTTC
. TRBJ1-2 TRBV30 . CAWSVGTYGYTF TGTGCCTGGAGTGTAGGCACCTATGGCTACACCTTC
. TRBJ1-6 TRBV3-1 . CASSGSRYDSPLHF TGTGCCAGCAGCGGAAGCCGTTATGATTCACCCCTCCACTTT
. TRBJ2-1 TRBV7-2 . CASSPDRVVEFF TGTGCCAGCAGTCCAGACCGTGTAGTGGAGTTCTTC
. TRBJ1-1 TRBV25-1 . CASSIGQNTEAFF TGTGCCAGCAGTATAGGACAGAACACTGAAGCTTTCTTT
TRBD1 TRBJ1-4 TRBV20-1 . CSAPGQGNEKLFF TGCAGTGCTCCGGGACAGGGGAATGAAAAACTGTTTTTT
TRBD2 TRBJ2-7 TRBV15 . CATRRESTSYEQYF TGTGCCACCAGGCGGGAGTCCACCTCCTACGAGCAGTACTTC
. TRBJ2-3 TRBV29-1 . CSVGGHITDTQYF TGCAGCGTTGGGGGACACATCACAGATACGCAGTATTTT
. TRBJ2-3 TRBV20-1 . CSAHDWTSGEDTQYF TGCAGTGCTCATGACTGGACCTCGGGGGAGGATACGCAGTATTTT
. TRBJ1-5 TRBV2 . CASSPSHSNQPQHF TGTGCCAGCAGCCCCTCGCATAGCAATCAGCCCCAGCATTTT